One TCR beta chain is described in this entry. Its antigen is not known. This entry is derived from a study of identifying expanded T cells in peripheral blood. Method: immunoSEQ multiplex PCR; TCRdb's copy keeps in-frame clones and lacks some. Of approximately 140,000 clones in the sample, roughly 90% were seen once. Findings and caveats of the study: Over about two and four weeks, about 15 and 19 clones changed, versus around 1.2 between replicates. Roughly two-week clone count variance significantly increased as total template count grew.

This CDR3 region has 17 residues. The germline V gene has CDR1 ENHRY and CDR2 SYGVKD. V was pared by 2 bases and J by 7 bases, with 18 bases between. This chain connects TRBV10-3 to TRBJ1-6, with D perhaps TRBD1 (6 bases). The source is a person aged 18 to 70 in good health. Input material: blood. The CDR3 protein is CAISESRPERGNSPLHF. The CDR3, as DNA: TGTGCCATCAGTGAGAGTAGGCCGGAGAGGGGGAATTCACCCCTCCACTTT.